Sequencing of this TCR beta chain was carried out in a study of T-cell reconstitution after alpha-beta-depleted transplantation in children. This clonotype was recorded a few times. Construction of the TCRbeta library involved unique molecular identifiers. TCRdb passed the PCR reads through MiXCR, listing each CDR3 protein once. This sample yields approximately 240,000 distinct CDR3 sequences, of which roughly 10% are seen a single time; roughly 6.2% belongs to the top ten. The TCR was taken from a human donor who donated a stem cell graft to a child with acute lymphoblastic leukemia. The sample in question was PBMCs from the stem cell graft donor, obtained from the stem cell graft.

CDR3 in amino acids: CASSQDPWTGEKLFF. CDR3 nucleotide sequence: TGTGCCAGCAGCCAAGATCCGTGGACGGGTGAAAAACTGTTTTTT. The genes are TRBV3-1 and TRBJ1-4; D not resolved. CDR3 size: 15 residues. Trimming took 0 bases from V and 7 from J, leaving 12 bases between them. The germline gives CDR1 LGHDT, CDR2 YNNKEL (reference sequence).